The rows below give T cell receptor beta chains drawn from one sample of a study of OX40 agonist ivuxolimab in advanced cancers. Produced via immunoSEQ multiplex PCR; TCRdb's table is partial and in-frame only. The data contain 30,000 to 40,000 clones, roughly nine tenths of them singletons. Sequenced here: CD4+ or CD8+ T cells sorted from blood, sampled in a trial of the OX40 agonist ivuxolimab. All receptors derive from an adult with an advanced solid tumor such as melanoma, head and neck, liver or kidney cancer. Both conserved end residues are part of each CDR3. D genes are given only for firm matches.

NA	TRBV7-9	TRBJ2-5	CASSLVTGGGETQYF	TGTGCCAGCAGCTTAGTTACAGGGGGGGGAGAGACCCAGTACTTC
TRBD2	TRBV28	TRBJ2-3	CASSRGRGGADTQYF	TGTGCCAGCAGTCGAGGGCGGGGGGGGGCAGATACGCAGTATTTT
NA	TRBV10-3	TRBJ2-7	CAISESAAVPYEQYF	TGTGCCATCAGTGAGTCTGCAGCAGTTCCCTACGAGCAGTACTTC
TRBD2	TRBV11-3	TRBJ2-1	CASSFMTSGFHEQFF	TGTGCCAGCAGCTTTATGACTAGCGGTTTCCATGAGCAGTTCTTC
NA	TRBV28	TRBJ2-7	CASSPQGSYEQYF	TGTGCCAGCAGTCCCCAGGGCAGCTACGAGCAGTACTTC
NA	TRBV2	TRBJ2-7	CASRAGFREQYF	TGTGCCAGCAGAGCAGGGTTCCGCGAGCAGTACTTC
NA	TRBV2	TRBJ2-5	CASSEDPGQETQYF	TGTGCCAGCAGTGAGGACCCAGGGCAAGAGACCCAGTACTTC
NA	TRBV2	TRBJ2-2	CASSDGVLNTGELFF	TGTGCCAGCAGTGATGGGGTCCTGAACACCGGGGAGCTGTTTTTT
TRBD2	TRBV11-2	TRBJ2-5	CASRGLAGGPIETQYF	TGTGCCAGCAGGGGACTAGCGGGAGGGCCGATAGAGACCCAGTACTTC
NA	TRBV4-1	TRBJ2-7	CASSQGRGTYEQYF	TGCGCCAGCAGCCAAGGTCGGGGGACCTACGAGCAGTACTTC